The rows below give T cell receptor beta chains drawn from one sample of a study of cytomegalovirus exposure and HLA in healthy donors. Produced via immunoSEQ multiplex PCR; TCRdb's table is partial and in-frame only. Its table records some 180,000 clones. The sample taken for sequencing was PBMCs. These TCRs come from a man aged 25-45 years in good health and CMV-seronegative. Both conserved end residues are part of each CDR3. Fields, in order: clone size, J gene, V gene, D gene, CDR3 DNA, CDR3 protein. D genes are given only for firm matches. Size tells how often a clone was seen (once, few, many) or the class of an expanded clone, and some rows leave it out.

>.|TRBJ1-4|TRBV19|.
TGTGCCAGTAGTATAGGACAGGCTGAAAAACTGTTTTTT
CASSIGQAEKLFF
>.|TRBJ2-7|TRBV6-6|.
TGTGCCAGCAGTGCGACAAGAAAGGACTACGAGCAGTACTTC
CASSATRKDYEQYF
>.|TRBJ2-3|TRBV5-1|.
TGCGCCAGCAGCTTGGAGGGACACACCACAGATACGCAGTATTTT
CASSLEGHTTDTQYF
>.|TRBJ1-5|TRBV6-5|.
TGTGCCAGCAGTTCAAACAGGGATCAGCCCCAGCATTTT
CASSSNRDQPQHF
>.|TRBJ2-2|TRBV4-2|.
TGTGCCAGCAGCCAAGACGCGGGAAGGCCGGGGACCGGGGAGCTGTTTTTT
CASSQDAGRPGTGELFF
>.|TRBJ2-5|TRBV7-9|.
TGTGCCAGCAGCTTAGTGCCAGGGGTAGAGACCCAGTACTTC
CASSLVPGVETQYF
>medium-sized|TRBJ1-5|TRBV6-7|TRBD1
TGTGCCAGCAGTTACCCACCGGGACAGGGTGATCGGGGCAATCAGCCCCAGCATTTT
CASSYPPGQGDRGNQPQHF
>.|TRBJ1-2|TRBV11-2|.
TGTGCCAGCAGCTCAAAGGGGTCTAACTATGGCTACACCTTC
CASSSKGSNYGYTF
>.|TRBJ2-7|TRBV6-5|TRBD1
TGTGCCAGCAGTAGACAGGGGGTTAACTATGGCGAGCAGTACTTC
CASSRQGVNYGEQYF
>.|TRBJ1-5|TRBV18|.
TGTGCCAGCTCACCACCGGAAGGACAGCGTTATCAGCCCCAGCATTTT
CASSPPEGQRYQPQHF
>medium-sized|TRBJ2-7|TRBV19|TRBD1
TGTGCCAGTAGTCCACAGGGGTCCTACGAGCAGTACTTC
CASSPQGSYEQYF
>.|TRBJ1-4|TRBV5-1|TRBD1
TGCGCCAGCAGCCCCCGACAGGGTGAAGAAAAACTGTTTTTT
CASSPRQGEEKLFF
>.|TRBJ1-1|TRBV5-3|TRBD1
TGTGCCAGAAGCTTGGACGACAGGGGTTGTTCTGAAGCTTTCTTT
CARSLDDRGCSEAFF
>.|TRBJ2-1|TRBV5-1|TRBD2
TGCGCCAGCACCCCTCCCGGGACTAGCGGATACAATGAGCAGTTCTTC
CASTPPGTSGYNEQFF
>.|TRBJ1-3|TRBV2|.
TGTGCCAGCAGTGTGGAGGGGAACTCTGGAAACACCATATATTTT
CASSVEGNSGNTIYF
>.|TRBJ2-2|TRBV10-2|.
TGCGCGGGAAAGCCTCAGGGGTGGTTCACCGGGGAGCTGTTTTTT
CAGKPQGWFTGELFF
>.|TRBJ2-1|TRBV9|.
TGTGCCAGCAGCGTAGGGTGGACTGTGAGCTCCTACAATGAGCAGTTCTTC
CASSVGWTVSSYNEQFF
>.|TRBJ2-1|TRBV19|.
TGTGCCAGTAGTTGGGGCCAGGGAGGGGGGAATGAGCAGTTCTTC
CASSWGQGGGNEQFF
>.|TRBJ1-5|TRBV28|TRBD1
TGTGCCAGCAGTTTAAGACAGGGGAAAAATCAGCCCCAGCATTTT
CASSLRQGKNQPQHF
>.|TRBJ1-2|TRBV19|.
TGTGCCAGTACCCGCGACCAGGGGAACTATGGCTACACCTTC
CASTRDQGNYGYTF
>.|TRBJ1-1|TRBV29-1|.
TGCAGCGTTGCCCCGTGGGGGGGGGACACTGAAGCTTTCTTT
CSVAPWGGDTEAFF
>.|TRBJ1-4|TRBV6-5|.
TGTGCCAGCAGTTCCGGCAGGGAAAAACTGTTTTTT
CASSSGREKLFF
>.|TRBJ1-4|TRBV28|.
TGTGCCAGCAGCCAACAACCCTTACGGACAGAACTTAGTAATGAAAAACTGTTTTTT
CASSQQPLRTELSNEKLFF
>.|TRBJ2-5|TRBV18|TRBD2
TGTGCCAGCTCACCATCCCTCCGCGGGGGTAGGGGATCCCAGTACTTC
CASSPSLRGGRGSQYF
>.|TRBJ2-3|TRBV5-1|.
TGCGCCAGCAGCTTCCACACAGATACGCAGTATTTT
CASSFHTDTQYF
>.|TRBJ1-2|TRBV19|.
TGTGCCAGTAGTATAGACCAGGCGTACTCCAACTATGGCTACACCTTC
CASSIDQAYSNYGYTF
>.|TRBJ1-6|TRBV9|TRBD1
TGTGCCAGCAGCGTGACAGGGATAGGATCACCCCTCCACTTT
CASSVTGIGSPLHF
>.|TRBJ2-2|TRBV10-3|.
TGTGCCATCAGTGAGCCGGGACAGAACACCGGGGAGCTGTTTTTT
CAISEPGQNTGELFF
>.|TRBJ2-7|TRBV25-1|TRBD2
TGTGCCAGCAGTGTGGGTAGCGGGAGGGCCGGAGAGCAGTACTTC
CASSVGSGRAGEQYF
>.|TRBJ1-6|TRBV9|TRBD1
TGTGCCAGCAGCGGCCTACCGGACAGGATGCATAATTCACCCCTCCACTTT
CASSGLPDRMHNSPLHF
>.|TRBJ2-7|TRBV27|TRBD1
TGTGCCAGGGGACAGCTCCAGTACGAGCAGTACTTC
CARGQLQYEQYF
>.|TRBJ1-2|TRBV5-1|.
TGCGCCAGCAGTCTGTTGGACAATATCGGAGGCTACACCTTC
CASSLLDNIGGYTF